This TCR beta chain was identified in a study of T cell responses to AZD1222 COVID-19 vaccine. Germline CDR1 is SGHTA and CDR2 is FQGNSA. CDR3 size: 15 residues. Trimming left V 3 bases short and J 2 bases short, with 14 bases between. Only in-frame clones appear in the TCRdb table, and some are missing; sequencing was by immunoSEQ multiplex PCR. In the table there are about 160,000 clones, 92% of which are singletons. The sequencing here drew on peripheral blood, taken 28 days after the second AZD1222 dose. The chain employs TRBV7-2 and TRBJ2-7, with D maybe TRBD2 (7 bases). The sequence came from an adult who received the AZD1222 COVID-19 vaccine. Here the CDR3 reads CASSFFAGAAYEQYF. CDR3 DNA sequence: TGTGCCAGCAGCTTTTTCGCGGGGGCAGCCTACGAGCAGTACTTC.